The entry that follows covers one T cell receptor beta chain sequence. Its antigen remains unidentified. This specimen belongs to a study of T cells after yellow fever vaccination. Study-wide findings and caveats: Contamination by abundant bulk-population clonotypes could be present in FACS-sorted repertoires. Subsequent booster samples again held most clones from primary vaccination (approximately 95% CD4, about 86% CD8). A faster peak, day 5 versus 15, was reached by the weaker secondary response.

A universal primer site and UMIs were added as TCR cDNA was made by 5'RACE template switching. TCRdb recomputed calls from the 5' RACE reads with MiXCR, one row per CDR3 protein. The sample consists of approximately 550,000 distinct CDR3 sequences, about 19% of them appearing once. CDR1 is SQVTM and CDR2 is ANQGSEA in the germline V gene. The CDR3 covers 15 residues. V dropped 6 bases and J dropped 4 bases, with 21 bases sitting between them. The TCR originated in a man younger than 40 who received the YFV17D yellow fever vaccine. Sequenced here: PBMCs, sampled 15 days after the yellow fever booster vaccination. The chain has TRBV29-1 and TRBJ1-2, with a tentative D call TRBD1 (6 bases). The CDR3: CSVASGTTRGYGYTF. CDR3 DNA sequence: TGCAGCGTAGCTTCCGGGACAACGAGGGGCTATGGCTACACCTTC.